This TCR beta chain was obtained from a study of shared clonotypes between healthy human individuals. This clone came up once. The antigen remains undetermined. This table comes from immunoSEQ multiplex PCR, and its TCRdb copy is limited to in-frame clones, with some not included. Among about 2,100,000 clones listed, around 93% were seen once. Terminally differentiated effector memory CD45RA+ cells were left out of the naive CD8 fraction, which was CD45RO-negative and positively selected for CCR7. Donors included only healthy HIV-negative adults lacking recent acute infections or vaccinations. Trimming shortened V by 1 base and J by 0 bases, and 5 bases separated the two germline ends. Germline CDR1 SGHKS, CDR2 YYEKEE (reference sequence). The CDR3 runs 13 residues. Findings of the study overall: It was the non-shared clonotypes that had lower generation probabilities than clonotypes shared by all four donors.

Material for sequencing was naive CD8+ T cells from PBMCs. The chain carries TRBV5-5 and TRBJ2-7; D is unresolved. The sequence was obtained from a young man in good health. Some clones in this sample may be carry-over from other donors' samples. CDR3 DNA: TGTGCCAGCAGCTTGACCCCCTCCTACGAGCAGTACTTC. Translating it yields CASSLTPSYEQYF.